The subject of this entry is one TCR beta chain. The data were taken from a study of blood T cell repertoires in COVID-19. The assay was immunoSEQ multiplex PCR, and TCRdb's table has in-frame clones only and misses some. The repertoire has approximately 390,000 clones, about 83% of them found once; the top ten carry 10%. Sequencing input: PBMCs or T cells enriched from blood (not recorded which). This receptor was obtained from a woman in her forties or fifties who had recovered from COVID-19.

The DNA for the CDR3 is TGTGCCAGAACCCGTACTAGGAGGGTGGAGGGCTACACCTTC. Protein product: CARTRTRRVEGYTF. The chain combines TRBV5-3 with TRBJ1-2, with D unresolved. TRBV5-3 is known as an ORF, though its function is uncertain. This CDR3 region has 14 residues. Trimming shortened V by 6 bases and J by 8 bases, and 20 bases separated the two germline ends.